The sequence of this T cell receptor beta chain was determined in a study of cytomegalovirus exposure and HLA in healthy donors. Germline V gives CDR1 SNHLY, CDR2 FYNNEI. CDR3 length: 15 residues. Trimming cost V 6 bases and J 0 bases, with 13 bases left between them. It was with 60 Vbeta and 13 Jbeta primers that the PCR ran. Here immunoSEQ multiplex PCR was the method, and the copy in TCRdb shows in-frame clones only, minus some. The profile shows about 160,000 clones, around 78% of them singletons. Sequencing was done on a sample of PBMCs. The chain couples TRBV2 to TRBJ2-3; D call uncertain. This TCR came from a woman aged 40 to 50 in good health and CMV-seronegative. CDR3 region: CASSKTLTSTDTQYF. The CDR3 DNA sequence: TGTGCCAGCAGCAAGACCTTGACTAGCACAGATACGCAGTATTTT.